These 6 T cell receptor beta chains originate from one sample sequenced in a study of CD8 T cells in Susac syndrome. A quantity of roughly 0.5 to 1 ug RNA underwent reverse transcription using random hexamers. TCRdb re-called the immunoSEQ multiplex PCR reads with MiXCR, one entry per CDR3 protein. In the table there are about 100,000 distinct CDR3 sequences, nearly 97% of which are singletons. Sequencing was done on a sample of CD8+ T cells from PBMCs. These receptors all come from a human donor with Susac syndrome.

This chain joins TRBV25-1 and TRBJ2-5; possible D gene TRBD1, 5 bases. Trimming pared 3 bases from V and 3 bases from J, leaving 8 bases between. The CDR3 is made up of 13 amino acids. Germline V CDR1 and CDR2: MGHDK, SYGVNS. The CDR3, as DNA: TGTGCCAGCAGTGAGACAGTAAAAGAGACCCAGTACTTC. Its protein is CASSETVKETQYF.

The J gene is TRBJ2-1, the V gene TRBV28; 10 bases match TRBD2. The CDR3 totals 15 residues. The germline V gene encodes CDR1 MDHEN and CDR2 SYDVKM. V shed 6 bases, J shed 7 bases, and the junction held 9 bases outside the gene matches. The CDR3, as DNA: TGTGCCAGCAGCCCTGTAGCGGGAGGTCGGAATGAGCAGTTCTTC. Protein product: CASSPVAGGRNEQFF. Combining the CDR3 with reference TRBV28 and TRBJ2-1 gives the whole variable domain DVKVTQSSRYLVKRTGEKVFLECVQDMDHENMFWYRQDPGLGLRLIYFSYDVKMKEKGDIPEGYSVSREKKERFSLILESASTNQTSMYLCASSPVAGGRNEQFFGPGTRLTVL.

V is TRBV29-1 and J is TRBJ2-1, with a weak D call TRBD2 (6 bases). V gave up 4 bases and J gave up 3 bases, with 13 bases separating them. The CDR3 covers 14 residues. Germline V lookup: CDR1 SQVTM, CDR2 ANQGSEA. The CDR3 reads CSVVNRRGYNEQFF. The CDR3 nucleotides read TGCAGCGTTGTGAATCGGCGGGGCTACAATGAGCAGTTCTTC.

V and J are TRBV29-1 and TRBJ1-1; 7 bases align to TRBD1. The CDR3 sequence is 13 residues long. Germline V gene lookup returns CDR1 SQVTM and CDR2 ANQGSEA. J gave up 0 bases and V 3 bases, and 1 base lay outside the gene matches. CDR3: CSVEDRLNTEAFF. CDR3 in DNA: TGCAGCGTTGAGGACAGGTTGAACACTGAAGCTTTCTTT.

The rearrangement joins TRBV4-2 to TRBJ1-1, with 7 bases lining up with TRBD1. From germline, CDR1 is LGHNA and CDR2 YNFKEQ. V shed 4 bases and J 4 bases; nucleotides not matched to a gene: 12. This CDR3 spans 16 amino acids. The CDR3 reads CASSPGAGGLGTEAFF. The CDR3 DNA reads as TGTGCCAGCAGCCCCGGGGCAGGGGGGCTCGGCACTGAAGCTTTCTTT.

The V gene is TRBV29-1, the J gene TRBJ2-4; no clear D gene. The CDR3 sequence is 12 residues long. CDR1 and CDR2 from the germline V gene are SQVTM and ANQGSEA. Trimming removed 4 bases from V and 6 bases from J, with 10 bases in between. This CDR3 reads CSVAASGNIQYF. Here the CDR3 DNA reads TGCAGCGTTGCTGCTAGTGGAAACATTCAGTACTTC.